This T cell receptor (beta chain) was captured by sequencing in a study of cytomegalovirus exposure and HLA in healthy donors. PCR involved 60 Vbeta and 13 Jbeta primers. Under the authors' procedure: An analysis that came later counted 77 million or so unique TCR beta chains, roughly 11 million shared. The data were produced by immunoSEQ multiplex PCR, yet TCRdb's version contains in-frame clones alone and is incomplete. V, J and clone size were drawn from that table, and D and trimming were deduced from the DNA. In the table there are some 140,000 clones, roughly 77% of which are singletons. The clonotype originates from a female donor in good health and CMV-seronegative. Sample: PBMCs.

The CDR3 bases are TGTGCCAGCAGCGTACAGGGGGCGGCTGAAGCTTTCTTT. Its translation is CASSVQGAAEAFF. The chain carries TRBV9 and TRBJ1-1, with TRBD1 matching over 8 bases. V was pared by 1 base and J by 6 bases, with 2 bases of the junction left unmatched. The CDR3 is 13 residues long. Germline loops: CDR1 SGDLS, CDR2 YYNGEE.